The 7 T cell receptor beta chains given below trace back to one sample, sequenced in a study of identical twins. TCRdb used MiXCR to reprocess the 5' RACE reads, holding one entry per CDR3 protein. The sample includes around 470,000 distinct CDR3 sequences, approximately 15% of them seen just once. These data were likewise used in another study, on yellow fever vaccine responses in identical twins.

Sequenced: CD4+ T cells sorted from blood. The receptors derive from a woman younger than 35 in good health.

This clonotype was observed a few times. The chain combines TRBV12-3 or TRBV12-4 with TRBJ2-7, with D perhaps TRBD2 (6 bases). The CDR3 covers 12 residues. V was trimmed by 3 bases and J by 7 bases, leaving 10 bases between them. The CDR3 DNA is TGTGCCAGCAGTTTGGGACTGACGGAGCAGTACTTC. Its protein is CASSLGLTEQYF.

This clonotype showed up just a few times. V usage is TRBV12-3 or TRBV12-4 and J usage is TRBJ1-1; 8 bases are shared with TRBD1. Trimming at V came to 5 bases and at J to 4 bases, leaving 6 bases not matched to a gene. The CDR3 sequence is 14 residues long. Here the CDR3 reads CASSVQGVGTEAFF. The CDR3 coding sequence is TGTGCCAGCAGTGTACAGGGGGTAGGCACTGAAGCTTTCTTT.

This clonotype has a handful of counts. V and J are TRBV27 and TRBJ2-1; unclear D gene. The CDR3 consists of 14 residues. The V end lost 6 bases, the J end lost 7 bases, and 16 bases lay between the germline ends. CDR1 MNHEY and CDR2 SMNVEV come from the germline V gene (reference sequence). CDR3 nucleotides: TGTGCCAGCAGCCATTCCCCCCTGGGAAATGAGCAGTTCTTC. Protein sequence: CASSHSPLGNEQFF.

Here the CDR3 reads CASSLQSKGGTDTQYF. The CDR3, as DNA: TGCGCCAGCAGCTTGCAAAGTAAGGGGGGCACAGATACGCAGTATTTT. The chain has TRBV5-1 and TRBJ2-3, with D possibly matching TRBD1 (6 bases). The CDR3 contains 16 residues. From germline, CDR1 is SGHRS and CDR2 YFSETQ. The ends were cut back, 1 base at V and 1 base at J, with 13 bases in the middle.

The chain employs TRBV5-1 and TRBJ2-2, with D hard to call. V was shortened by 0 bases and J by 6 bases, with 9 bases between the two germline ends. Germline CDR1 and CDR2: SGHRS and YFSETQ. CDR3 length: 14 residues. The CDR3 coding sequence is TGCGCCAGCAGCTTGGGTGGGATCGCCGGGGAGCTGTTTTTT. Translating it yields CASSLGGIAGELFF.

The chain employs TRBV5-8 and TRBJ2-2; 8 bases are shared with TRBD1. The V gene end was trimmed by 3 bases and the J gene end by 4 bases; junction bases not matched to a gene: 5. Germline lookup yields CDR1 SGHTS and CDR2 YDEGEE. The CDR3 extends over 15 amino acids. The CDR3 loop reads CASSSGTGSTGELFF. The CDR3 DNA reads TGTGCCAGCAGCTCCGGGACAGGCTCCACCGGGGAGCTGTTTTTT.

This clonotype was detected a few times. The V call is TRBV29-1, the J call TRBJ2-2; possible D gene TRBD2, 6 bases. This CDR3 spans 14 amino acids. Looked up from germline, CDR1 is SQVTM and CDR2 is ANQGSEA. The V and J ends lost 7 bases and 1 base respectively, with 13 bases between them. CDR3 bases: TGCAGCGCCCTCTCGCGGGGGAACACCGGGGAGCTGTTTTTT. Translation gives CSALSRGNTGELFF.